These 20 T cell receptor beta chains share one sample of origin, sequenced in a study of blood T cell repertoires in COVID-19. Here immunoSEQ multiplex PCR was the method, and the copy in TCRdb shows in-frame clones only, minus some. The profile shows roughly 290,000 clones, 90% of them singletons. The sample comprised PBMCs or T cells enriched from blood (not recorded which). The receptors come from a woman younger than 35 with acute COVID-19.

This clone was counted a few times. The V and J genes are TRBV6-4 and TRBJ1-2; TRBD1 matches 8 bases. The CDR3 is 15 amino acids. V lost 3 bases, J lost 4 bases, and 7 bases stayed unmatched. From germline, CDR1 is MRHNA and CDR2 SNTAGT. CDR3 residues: CASSEGRGPFYGYTF. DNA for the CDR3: TGTGCCAGCAGTGAGGGCAGGGGGCCATTCTATGGCTACACCTTC.

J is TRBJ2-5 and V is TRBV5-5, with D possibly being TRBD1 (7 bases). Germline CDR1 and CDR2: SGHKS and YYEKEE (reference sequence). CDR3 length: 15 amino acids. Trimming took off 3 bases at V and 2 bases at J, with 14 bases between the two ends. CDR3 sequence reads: CASSSTAGGQETQYF. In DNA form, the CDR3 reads TGTGCCAGCAGCTCGACCGCAGGGGGGCAAGAGACCCAGTACTTC.

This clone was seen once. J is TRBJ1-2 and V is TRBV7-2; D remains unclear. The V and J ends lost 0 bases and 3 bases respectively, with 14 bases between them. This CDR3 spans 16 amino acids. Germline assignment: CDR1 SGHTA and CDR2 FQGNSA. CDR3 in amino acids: CASSLARSTIHYGYTF. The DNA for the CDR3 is TGTGCCAGCAGCTTAGCCCGTTCTACGATCCACTATGGCTACACCTTC.

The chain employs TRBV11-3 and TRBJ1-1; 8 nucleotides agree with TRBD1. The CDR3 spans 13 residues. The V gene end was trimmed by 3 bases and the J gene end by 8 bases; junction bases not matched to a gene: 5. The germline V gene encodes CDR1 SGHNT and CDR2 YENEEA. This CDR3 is CASSFRAGGEAFF. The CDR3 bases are TGTGCCAGCAGCTTCCGGGCAGGGGGCGAAGCTTTCTTT.

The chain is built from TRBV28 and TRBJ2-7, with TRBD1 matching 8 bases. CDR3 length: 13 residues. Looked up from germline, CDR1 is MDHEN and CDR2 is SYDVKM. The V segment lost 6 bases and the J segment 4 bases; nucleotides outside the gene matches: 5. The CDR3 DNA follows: TGTGCCAGCAGAAGGGGACAGGTTTACGAGCAGTACTTC. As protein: CASRRGQVYEQYF.

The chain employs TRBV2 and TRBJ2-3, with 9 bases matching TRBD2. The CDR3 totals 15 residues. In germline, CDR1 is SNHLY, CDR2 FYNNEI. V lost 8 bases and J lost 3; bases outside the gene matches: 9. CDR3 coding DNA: TGTGCCAGCCGCGGGAGGGCCTGGGGGACAGATACGCAGTATTTT. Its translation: CASRGRAWGTDTQYF.

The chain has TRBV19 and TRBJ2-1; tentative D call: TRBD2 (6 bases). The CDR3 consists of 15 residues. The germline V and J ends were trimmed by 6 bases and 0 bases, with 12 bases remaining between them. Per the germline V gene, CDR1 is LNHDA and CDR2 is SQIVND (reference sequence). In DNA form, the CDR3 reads TGTGCCAGTAGACCCCGGGGGAGCTCCTACAATGAGCAGTTCTTC. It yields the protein CASRPRGSSYNEQFF. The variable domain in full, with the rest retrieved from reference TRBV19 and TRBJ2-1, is DGGITQSPKYLFRKEGQNVTLSCEQNLNHDAMYWYRQDPGQGLRLIYYSQIVNDFQKGDIAEGYSVSREKKESFPLTVTSAQKNPTAFYLCASRPRGSSYNEQFFGPGTRLTVL.

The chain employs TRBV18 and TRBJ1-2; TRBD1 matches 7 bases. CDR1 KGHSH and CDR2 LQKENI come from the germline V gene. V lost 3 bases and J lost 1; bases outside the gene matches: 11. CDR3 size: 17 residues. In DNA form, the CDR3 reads TGTGCCAGCTCACCGTCCAGGACAGGAGTTAATAACTATGGCTACACCTTC. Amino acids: CASSPSRTGVNNYGYTF.

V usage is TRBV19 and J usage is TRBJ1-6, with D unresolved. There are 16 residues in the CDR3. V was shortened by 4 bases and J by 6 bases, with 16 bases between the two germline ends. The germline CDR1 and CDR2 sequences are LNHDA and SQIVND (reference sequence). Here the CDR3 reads CASSRSTVEFNSPLHF. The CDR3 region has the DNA TGTGCCAGTAGTAGGTCGACTGTCGAATTTAATTCACCCCTCCACTTT.

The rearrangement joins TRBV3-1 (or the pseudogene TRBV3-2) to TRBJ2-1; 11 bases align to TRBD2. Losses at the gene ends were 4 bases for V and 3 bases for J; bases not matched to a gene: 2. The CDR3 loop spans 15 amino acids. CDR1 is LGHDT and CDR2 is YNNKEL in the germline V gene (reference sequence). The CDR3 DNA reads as TGTGCCAGCAGCCCCGGACTAGCGGGCTACAATGAGCAGTTCTTC. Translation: CASSPGLAGYNEQFF.

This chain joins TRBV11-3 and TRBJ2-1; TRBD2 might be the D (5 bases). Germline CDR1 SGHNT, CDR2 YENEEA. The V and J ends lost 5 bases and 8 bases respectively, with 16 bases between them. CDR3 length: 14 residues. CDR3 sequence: CASSPRGHIDEQFF. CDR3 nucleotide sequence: TGTGCCAGCAGCCCACGAGGGCACATCGATGAGCAGTTCTTC.

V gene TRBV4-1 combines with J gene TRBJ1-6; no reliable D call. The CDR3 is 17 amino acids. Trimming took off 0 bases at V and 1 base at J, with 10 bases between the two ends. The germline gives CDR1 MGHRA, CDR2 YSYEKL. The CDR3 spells CASSQDLQASYNSPLHF. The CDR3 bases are TGCGCCAGCAGCCAAGATTTGCAGGCGTCCTATAATTCACCCCTCCACTTT.

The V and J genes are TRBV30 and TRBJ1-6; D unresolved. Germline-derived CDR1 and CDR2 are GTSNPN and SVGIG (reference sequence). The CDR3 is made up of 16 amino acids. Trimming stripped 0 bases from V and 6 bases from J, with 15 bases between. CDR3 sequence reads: CAWSVYGVGFNSPLHF. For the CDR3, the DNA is TGTGCCTGGAGTGTTTACGGGGTGGGTTTTAATTCACCCCTCCACTTT.

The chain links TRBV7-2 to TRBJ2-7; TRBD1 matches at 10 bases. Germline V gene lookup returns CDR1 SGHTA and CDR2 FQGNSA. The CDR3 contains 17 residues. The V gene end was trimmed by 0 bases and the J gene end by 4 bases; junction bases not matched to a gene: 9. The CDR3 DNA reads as TGTGCCAGCAGCTTAGCCCGATCGACAGGGGGCATGTACGAGCAGTACTTC. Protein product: CASSLARSTGGMYEQYF.

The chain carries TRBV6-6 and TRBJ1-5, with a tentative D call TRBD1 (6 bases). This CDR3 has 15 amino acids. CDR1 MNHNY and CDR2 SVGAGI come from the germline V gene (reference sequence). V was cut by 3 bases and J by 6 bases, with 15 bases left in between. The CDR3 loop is CASSYYRGSSQPQHF. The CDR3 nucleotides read TGTGCCAGCAGTTATTATAGGGGGTCCAGTCAGCCCCAGCATTTT.

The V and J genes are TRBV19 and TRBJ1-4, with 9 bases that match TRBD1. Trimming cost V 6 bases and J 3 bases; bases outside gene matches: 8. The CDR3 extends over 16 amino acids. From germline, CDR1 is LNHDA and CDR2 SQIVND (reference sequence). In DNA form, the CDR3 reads TGTGCCAGTAGCATGGACAGGGGTGCGGCTAATGAAAAACTGTTTTTT. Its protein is CASSMDRGAANEKLFF.

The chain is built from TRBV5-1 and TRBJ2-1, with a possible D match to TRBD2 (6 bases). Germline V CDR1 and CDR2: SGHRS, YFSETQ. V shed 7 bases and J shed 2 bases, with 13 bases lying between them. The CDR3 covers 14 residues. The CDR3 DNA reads TGCGCCAGCCGACTCGGAGGGCCCTACAATGAGCAGTTCTTC. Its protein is CASRLGGPYNEQFF.

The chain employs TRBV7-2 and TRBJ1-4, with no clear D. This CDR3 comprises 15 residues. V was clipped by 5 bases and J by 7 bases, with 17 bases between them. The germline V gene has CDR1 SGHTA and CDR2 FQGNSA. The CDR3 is CASSPAARRSEKLFF. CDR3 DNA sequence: TGTGCCAGCAGCCCAGCGGCCAGGCGCAGTGAAAAACTGTTTTTT.

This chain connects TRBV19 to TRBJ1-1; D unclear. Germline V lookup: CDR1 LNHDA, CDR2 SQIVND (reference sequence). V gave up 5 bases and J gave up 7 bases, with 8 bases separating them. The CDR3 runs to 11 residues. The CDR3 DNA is TGTGCCAGTAGTCGGGAGGTTGAAGCTTTCTTT. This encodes CASSREVEAFF.

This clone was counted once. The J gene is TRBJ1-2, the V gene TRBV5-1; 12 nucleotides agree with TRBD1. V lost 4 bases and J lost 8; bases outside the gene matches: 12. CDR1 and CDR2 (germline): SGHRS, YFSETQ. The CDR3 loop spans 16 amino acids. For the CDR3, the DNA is TGCGCCAGCAGCATTGTTCCGGGACAGGGGGCCGAAGGCTACACCTTC. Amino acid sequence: CASSIVPGQGAEGYTF.